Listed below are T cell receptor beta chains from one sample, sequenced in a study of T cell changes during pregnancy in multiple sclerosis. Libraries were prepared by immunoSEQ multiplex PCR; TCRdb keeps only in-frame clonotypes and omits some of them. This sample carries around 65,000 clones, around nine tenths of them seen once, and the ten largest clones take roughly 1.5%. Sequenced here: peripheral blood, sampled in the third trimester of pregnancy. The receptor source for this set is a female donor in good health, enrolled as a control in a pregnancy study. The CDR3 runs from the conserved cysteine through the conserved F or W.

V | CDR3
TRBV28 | CASSFRTSEQYF
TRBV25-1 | CASSEWRSGVKYEQFF
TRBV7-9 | CASSLGASYGYTF
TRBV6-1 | CASKAQGGFNPPLHF
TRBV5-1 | CASSPFGGFTDTQYF
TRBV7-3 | CASSLDRGDEQYF
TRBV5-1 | CASSLKVAGAYQETQYF
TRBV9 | CASSVGPRGRVNYGYTF
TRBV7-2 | CASSLRLVGTEAFF
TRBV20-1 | CSAKWHEQFF
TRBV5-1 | CASSWSSYNSPLHF
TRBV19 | CASGANPGETGNQPQHF
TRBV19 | CASSGGVRRGNQPQHF
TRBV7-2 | CASSRQGEYTEAFF
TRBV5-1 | CASSFGDRVFGNSPLHF
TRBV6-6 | CASSATGEPRAQYF
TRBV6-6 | CASKRAGYTF
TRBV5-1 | CASSLVGGRGNYEQYF
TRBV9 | CASRLVNPDTQYF
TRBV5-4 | CASSLAGVYNEQFF
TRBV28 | CASNNRRDRGRYEQYF
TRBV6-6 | CASSFAQGQGEKLFF
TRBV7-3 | CASSLRATSGEQYF
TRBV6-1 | CASRWANSPLHF